This T cell receptor (beta chain) is from a study of cytomegalovirus exposure and HLA in healthy donors. The primer mix had 60 Vbeta and 13 Jbeta primers. Assay used: immunoSEQ multiplex PCR; TCRdb lists only in-frame clones, some missing. Here the sample spans about 140,000 clones, roughly 86% being singletons. The CDR3 consists of 13 residues. Per germline, CDR1 SGHRS and CDR2 YFSETQ. V gave up 0 bases and J gave up 4 bases, with 5 bases separating them. As for this clone: The antigen is undetermined.

The study, taken as a whole, reports: When a later analysis was performed, an Asian-associated ancestry cluster reportedly had fewer N-insertions than the approximately 690-donor mean. Immune exposure information comprised only CMV serostatus. Upon later analysis, HLA-associated TCR beta chains proved more clonally expanded than other, equally common chains. Accurate HLA-A and HLA-B prediction from TCR beta sequences was reported for most subjects.

This chain uses TRBV5-1 with TRBJ1-3; unclear D gene. The sample consisted of PBMCs. This TCR derives from a woman aged 40 to 50 in good health and CMV-seronegative. CDR3 amino acids: CASSLDGGNTIYF. CDR3 bases: TGCGCCAGCAGCTTGGACGGGGGAAACACCATATATTTT.